The clone carrying this T cell receptor beta chain was seen at least ten times. Antigen: not known. Whole blood that had not been fractionated was the source of extracted total RNA. V was clipped by 3 bases and J by 7 bases; unmatched bases: 4. There are 13 residues in the CDR3. Germline lookup yields CDR1 SGHRS and CDR2 YFSETQ. This sample is part of a study of human T cells and chemical hapten exposure. As for the study in general: Small pooled library volume differences chiefly drove per-sample TCR yield variation. Study findings and constraints: Counts of TCRs above 1 in 1000 frequency stayed unchanged with DPC sensitization.

Individual cDNA molecules (in the library) carried attached unique molecular identifiers. In the authors' workflow: TCRs per sample had a median of approximately 88,000 and ranged from about 23,224 to 700,000. TCRdb passed the reads through MiXCR, listing each CDR3 protein once. The V and J calls reflect TCRdb's pipeline rather than the authors' work. The repertoire holds about 120,000 distinct CDR3 sequences, with around 9% as singletons. This chain uses TRBV5-1 with TRBJ1-2; the match to TRBD1 covers 9 bases. This clonotype was obtained from a human donor in good health. Some clones in this sample may be carry-over from other donors' samples. The sequenced sample consisted of whole blood. The CDR3 sequence: CASSYDRGSGYTF. In nucleotides, the CDR3 is TGCGCCAGCAGCTATGACAGGGGGTCTGGCTACACCTTC.